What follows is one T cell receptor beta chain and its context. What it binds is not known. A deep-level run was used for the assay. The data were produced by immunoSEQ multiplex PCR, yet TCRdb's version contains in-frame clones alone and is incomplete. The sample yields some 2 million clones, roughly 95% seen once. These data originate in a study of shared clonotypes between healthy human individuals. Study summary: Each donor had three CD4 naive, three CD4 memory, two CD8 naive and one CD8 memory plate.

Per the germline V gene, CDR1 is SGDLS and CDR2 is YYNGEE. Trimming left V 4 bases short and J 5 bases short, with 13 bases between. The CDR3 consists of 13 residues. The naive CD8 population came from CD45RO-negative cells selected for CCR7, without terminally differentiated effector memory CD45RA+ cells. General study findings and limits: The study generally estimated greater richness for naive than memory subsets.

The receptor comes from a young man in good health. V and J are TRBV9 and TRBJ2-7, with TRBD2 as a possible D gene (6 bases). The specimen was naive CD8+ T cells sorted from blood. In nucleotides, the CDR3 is TGTGCCAGCAGCATCGGACCGGGGGACGAGCAGTACTTC. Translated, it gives CASSIGPGDEQYF.